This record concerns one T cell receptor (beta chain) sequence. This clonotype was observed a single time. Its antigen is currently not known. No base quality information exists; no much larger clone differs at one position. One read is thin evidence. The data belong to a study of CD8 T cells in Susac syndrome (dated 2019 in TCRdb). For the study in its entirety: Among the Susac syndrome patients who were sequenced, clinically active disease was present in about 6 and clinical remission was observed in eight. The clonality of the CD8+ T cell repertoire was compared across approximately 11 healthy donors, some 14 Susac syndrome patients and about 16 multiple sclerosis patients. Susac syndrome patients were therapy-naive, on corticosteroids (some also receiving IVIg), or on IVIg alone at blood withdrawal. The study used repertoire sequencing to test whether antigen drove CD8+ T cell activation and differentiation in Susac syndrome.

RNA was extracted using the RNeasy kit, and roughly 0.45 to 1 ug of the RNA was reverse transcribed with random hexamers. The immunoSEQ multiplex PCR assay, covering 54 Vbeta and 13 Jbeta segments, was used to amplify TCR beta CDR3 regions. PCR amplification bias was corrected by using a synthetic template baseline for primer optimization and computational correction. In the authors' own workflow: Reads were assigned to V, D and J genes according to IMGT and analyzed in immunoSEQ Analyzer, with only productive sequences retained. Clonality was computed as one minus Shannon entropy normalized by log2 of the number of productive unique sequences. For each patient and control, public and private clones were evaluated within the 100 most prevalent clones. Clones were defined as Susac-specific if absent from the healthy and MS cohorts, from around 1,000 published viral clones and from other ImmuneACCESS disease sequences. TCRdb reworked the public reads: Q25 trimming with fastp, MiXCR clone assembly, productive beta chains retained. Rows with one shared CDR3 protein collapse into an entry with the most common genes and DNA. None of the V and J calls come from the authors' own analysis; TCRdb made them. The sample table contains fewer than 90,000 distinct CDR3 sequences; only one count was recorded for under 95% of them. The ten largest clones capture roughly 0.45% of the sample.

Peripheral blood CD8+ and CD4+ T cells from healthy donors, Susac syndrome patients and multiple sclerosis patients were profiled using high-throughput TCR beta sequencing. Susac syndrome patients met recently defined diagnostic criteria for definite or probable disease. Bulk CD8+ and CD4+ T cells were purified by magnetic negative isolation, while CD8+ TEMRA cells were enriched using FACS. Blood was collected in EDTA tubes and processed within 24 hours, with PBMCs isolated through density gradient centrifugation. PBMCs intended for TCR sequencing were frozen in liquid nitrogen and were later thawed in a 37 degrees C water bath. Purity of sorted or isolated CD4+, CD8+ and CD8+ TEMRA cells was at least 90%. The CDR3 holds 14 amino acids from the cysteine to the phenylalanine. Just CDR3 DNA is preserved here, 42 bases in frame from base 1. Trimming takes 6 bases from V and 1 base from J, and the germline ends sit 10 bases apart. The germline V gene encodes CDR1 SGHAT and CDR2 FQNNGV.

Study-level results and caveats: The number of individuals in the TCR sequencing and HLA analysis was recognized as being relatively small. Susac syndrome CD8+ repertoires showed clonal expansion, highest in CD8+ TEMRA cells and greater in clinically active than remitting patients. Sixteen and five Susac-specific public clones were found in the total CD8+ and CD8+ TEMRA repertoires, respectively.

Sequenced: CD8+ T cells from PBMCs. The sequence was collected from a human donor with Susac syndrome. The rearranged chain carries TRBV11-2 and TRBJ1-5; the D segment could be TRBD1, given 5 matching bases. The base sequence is TGTGCCAGCAGGGATGGGGGGAGCAATCAGCCCCAGCATTTT. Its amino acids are CASRDGGSNQPQHF.